This TCR beta chain is from a study of CXCR3-negative and CXCR3-positive naive CD8 T cells. The germline V gene has CDR1 SGHTA and CDR2 FQGTGA. The CDR3 extends over 12 amino acids. Study-wide findings and caveats: Naive CXCR3-negative and CXCR3-positive cells had similar TRBV-TRBJ usage; memory differed. Naive cells with CXCR3 showed TRB CDR3s that were more hydrophobic than those in CXCR3-negative naive cells.

About this clonotype itself: Its antigen is undetermined.

TRB cDNA libraries were made by UMI-labeled 5' RACE. TCRdb re-called the 5' RACE reads; every CDR3 protein appears as one record, without DNA. The specimen's table records some 120,000 distinct CDR3 sequences. The receptor comes from a human donor in good health. Some clones in this sample may be carry-over from other donors' samples. The V call is TRBV7-3, the J call TRBJ2-1; with no DNA, the TCRdb D assignment of TRBD1 cannot be verified. The sequencing input was naive CXCR3+ CD8+ T cells from blood. The subset here: CD45RO-CCR7+CD27+CD95- naive CD8+ T cells expressing CXCR3 (TNR3+). CDR3: CASSSGQTEQFF.